Below are 5 T cell receptor beta chains sequenced from a single sample in a study of molecular identifiers for immune sequencing clone quantification. MiXCR, applied by TCRdb to the PCR reads, yields one record per CDR3 protein. The data contain about 640,000 distinct CDR3 sequences, approximately 20% of them singletons. Sequenced: naive CD8+ T cells from blood, with Jurkat cell RNA spiked in. Subset denoted: FACS-sorted CD8+CD4-CCR7+CD45RA+ naive T cells. These receptors originate from a human donor in good health. Some libraries in this study had Jurkat cell RNA spiked in.

The V and J genes are TRBV11-2 and TRBJ2-7; 8 bases map to TRBD1. The CDR3 extends over 17 amino acids. CDR1 is SGHAT, CDR2 FQNNGV, per germline. Trimming cost V 1 base and J 6 bases; bases outside gene matches: 14. The CDR3 coding sequence is TGTGCCAGCAGCTTAGTGGTTTGGGGGACAGGTGCGGGCGAGCAGTACTTC. As protein: CASSLVVWGTGAGEQYF. Full variable domain (rest looked up from reference TRBV11-2 and TRBJ2-7): EAGVAQSPRYKIIEKRQSVAFWCNPISGHATLYWYQQILGQGPKLLIQFQNNGVVDDSQLPKDRFSAERLKGVDSTLKIQPAKLEDSAVYLCASSLVVWGTGAGEQYFGPGTRLTVT.

With respect to this clonotype: In this CDR3 the conserved last residue, phenylalanine or tryptophan, is missing, so a read error is likely. The chain employs TRBV3-1 and TRBJ2-2; 10 bases map to TRBD1. The CDR3 has 16 amino acids. J gave up 9 bases and V 4 bases, and 11 bases lay outside the gene matches. Germline V gene data show CDR1 as LGHDT and CDR2 as YNNKEL (reference sequence). The CDR3 DNA is TGTGCCAGCAGCCTGGGGGACAGGGGCCCCTCCAGGGAGCTGTTTCTT. As protein: CASSLGDRGPSRELFL.

The table lists this clonotype with a few counts. An end of the junction does not agree with germline; a read error may underlie this. The J gene is TRBJ2-7, the V gene TRBV18; 11 bases align to TRBD2. The germline V gene encodes CDR1 KGHSH and CDR2 LQKENI. There are 17 residues in the CDR3. CDR3 residues: CASSPRTSGFLGYEQYF. CDR3 coding DNA: TGTGCCAGCTCCCCACGGACTAGCGGGTTTTTGGGGTACGAGCAGTACTTC. Complete variable domain (other parts from reference TRBV18 and TRBJ2-7): NAGVMQNPRHLVRRRGQEARLRCSPMKGHSHVYWYRQLPEEGLKFMVYLQKENIIDESGMPKERFSAEFPKEGPSILRIQQVVRGDSAAYFCASSPRTSGFLGYEQYFGPGTRLTVT.

This clonotype showed up many times. The chain employs TRBV6-1 and TRBJ1-6; D possibly corresponds to TRBD1 (5 bases). Trimming shortened V by 1 base and J by 7 bases, and 14 bases separated the two germline ends. Per the germline V gene, CDR1 is MNHNS and CDR2 is SASEGT. The CDR3 sequence is 16 residues long. CDR3 nucleotide sequence: TGTGCCAGCAGTGAAGACGCTGGGGCAGTGAATTCACCCCTCCACTTT. Translated, it gives CASSEDAGAVNSPLHF.

This clonotype was seen ten or more times. The rearrangement links TRBV27 to TRBJ2-5; TRBD1 matches at 8 bases. V lost 5 bases to trimming and J lost 4 bases; unmatched junction nucleotides: 9. The CDR3 length is 15 residues. CDR1 is MNHEY and CDR2 is SMNVEV in the germline V gene (reference sequence). CDR3 DNA sequence: TGTGCCAGCAGTCTAATTGGACAGGGCAGAGAGACCCAGTACTTC. Translating it yields CASSLIGQGRETQYF.